The 17 T cell receptor beta chains below come from one sample, sequenced in a study of blood T cell repertoires in COVID-19. Here immunoSEQ multiplex PCR was the method, and the copy in TCRdb shows in-frame clones only, minus some. Of about 250,000 clones in the sample, roughly 85% were seen once. The sequenced sample consisted of peripheral blood. The source is a man aged 50-59 years with active or convalescent COVID-19.

V gene TRBV30 combines with J gene TRBJ1-1; 7 nucleotides line up with TRBD1. This CDR3 is built from 13 residues. The V gene's germline CDR1 is GTSNPN and CDR2 SVGIG (reference sequence). The V gene end was trimmed by 2 bases and the J gene end by 1 base; junction bases not matched to a gene: 1. The CDR3 reads CAWSWDRNTEAFF. The CDR3 region has the DNA TGTGCCTGGAGTTGGGACAGGAACACTGAAGCTTTCTTT.

This clone was seen a single time. The CDR3 protein is CASSHPGLAGREQYF. The CDR3 nucleotides read TGCGCCAGCAGCCACCCGGGACTAGCGGGACGGGAGCAGTACTTC. The chain carries TRBV4-1 and TRBJ2-7; the match to TRBD2 covers 13 bases. Trimming at V came to 3 bases and at J to 7 bases, leaving 6 bases not matched to a gene. In germline, CDR1 is MGHRA, CDR2 YSYEKL. This CDR3 spans 15 amino acids.

The chain couples TRBV5-4 to TRBJ1-1; TRBD1 matches at 7 bases. This CDR3 has 14 residues. V dropped 4 bases and J dropped 4; count of bases not matched to a gene: 7. The V gene's germline CDR1 is SGHNT and CDR2 YYREEE (reference sequence). The CDR3 is CASSRGGSTTEAFF. CDR3 sequence (DNA): TGTGCCAGCAGCCGAGGGGGCTCGACCACTGAAGCTTTCTTT.

On this clone: Other nucleotide sequences from this sample produce the same CDR3. The chain joins TRBV5-4 to TRBJ2-7, with 8 bases fitting TRBD1. In germline, CDR1 is SGHNT, CDR2 YYREEE (reference sequence). The length of the CDR3 is 14 residues. With 4 bases clipped from V and 2 bases from J, the junction kept 5 bases outside the gene matches. DNA for the CDR3: TGTGCCAGCAGCCGCGACAGGGGTCCCTACGAGCAGTACTTC. It translates to CASSRDRGPYEQYF.

The table lists this clone with many counts. The chain is built from TRBV28 and TRBJ1-1; D not certain. The CDR3 length is 12 residues. Germline CDR1 MDHEN, CDR2 SYDVKM. The V and J ends lost 7 bases and 4 bases respectively, with 10 bases between them. CDR3 in DNA: TGTGCCAGCACCTTGGGCATCACTGAAGCTTTCTTT. Its protein is CASTLGITEAFF.

Comment on this clone: At the DNA level, this CDR3 is encoded by other sequences in the same sample as well. The chain has TRBV5-6 and TRBJ2-7, with 9 bases that match TRBD1. This CDR3 has 13 residues. The germline gives CDR1 SGHDT, CDR2 YYEEEE. V trimming: 3 bases; J trimming: 3 bases; junction bases outside the gene matches: 1. CDR3: CASSSGQGYEQYF. The CDR3 region has the DNA TGTGCCAGCAGCTCGGGACAGGGCTACGAGCAGTACTTC.

This clone has only one observation. V gene TRBV6-2 or TRBV6-3 combines with J gene TRBJ2-7, with 11 bases fitting TRBD2. The CDR3 has 16 residues. Germline loops: CDR1 MNHEY, CDR2 SVGEGT. The V gene end was trimmed by 2 bases and the J gene end by 4 bases; junction bases not matched to a gene: 7. In DNA form, the CDR3 reads TGTGCCAGCAGTTACGGTCGACTAGCGGGAAATTACGAGCAGTACTTC. Encoded protein: CASSYGRLAGNYEQYF.

This sequence joins TRBV5-1 and TRBJ2-7; D might be TRBD2 (5 bases). Per the germline V gene, CDR1 is SGHRS and CDR2 is YFSETQ. The CDR3 sequence is 14 residues long. The V end was cut by 3 bases, the J end by 6 bases, with 16 bases between. In DNA form, the CDR3 reads TGCGCCAGCAGCTCCTCGGACTGGCCCTCCGAGCAGTACTTC. The encoded protein is CASSSSDWPSEQYF.

The chain is built from TRBV18 and TRBJ1-2, with a tentative D call TRBD1 (6 bases). CDR1 KGHSH and CDR2 LQKENI come from the germline V gene. The V gene lost 3 bases and the J gene lost 5 bases, with 7 bases spanning the gap. This CDR3 contains 12 residues. The CDR3 sequence is CASSPDRYGYTF. The DNA of the CDR3 is TGTGCCAGCTCACCGGACAGATATGGCTACACCTTC.

The chain has TRBV7-9 and TRBJ2-7; D may be TRBD2 (5 bases). The V gene's germline CDR1 is SEHNR and CDR2 FQNEAQ (reference sequence). Trimming removed 5 bases at V and 5 bases at J, with 13 bases between. CDR3 size: 13 residues. CDR3 residues: CASSAGPSHEQYF. CDR3 sequence (DNA): TGTGCCAGCAGCGCCGGGCCTAGCCACGAGCAGTACTTC.

V and J are TRBV5-1 and TRBJ1-2, with 9 nucleotides matching TRBD1. This CDR3 region has 15 residues. Germline CDR1 and CDR2: SGHRS and YFSETQ. The trim removed 0 bases at V and 6 bases at J, leaving 6 bases unmatched. CDR3 in amino acids: CASSLGSRTGDGYTF. The CDR3, as DNA: TGCGCCAGCAGCTTGGGGTCACGGACAGGGGATGGCTACACCTTC.

This clone appeared a few times. CDR3 amino acids: CASSVGRDLALHF. CDR3 in DNA: TGTGCCAGCAGCGTCGGACGGGATCTGGCCCTCCACTTT. The chain links TRBV7-2 to TRBJ1-6, with unresolved D. V was trimmed by 5 bases and J by 14 bases, leaving 16 bases between them. CDR1 and CDR2 from the germline V gene are SGHTA and FQGNSA. CDR3 length: 13 amino acids.

This chain links TRBV7-2 with TRBJ1-2, with D perhaps matching TRBD1 (5 bases). Germline CDR1 and CDR2: SGHTA and FQGNSA. The CDR3 contains 13 residues. V was trimmed by 5 bases and J by 6 bases, leaving 13 bases between them. For the CDR3, the DNA is TGTGCCAGCAGCCCTCTAGGCAGGGATGGCTACACCTTC. Translating gives CASSPLGRDGYTF. The full variable domain, with the rest looked up from reference TRBV7-2 and TRBJ1-2, is GAGVSQSPSNKVTEKGKDVELRCDPISGHTALYWYRQSLGQGLEFLIYFQGNSAPDKSGLPSDRFSAERTGGSVSTLTIQRTQQEDSAVYLCASSPLGRDGYTFGSGTRLTVV.

The chain has TRBV3-1 (or the pseudogene TRBV3-2) and TRBJ1-1, with 8 positions matching TRBD1. CDR1 LGHDT and CDR2 YNNKEL come from the germline V gene (reference sequence). CDR3 size: 17 residues. The trim removed 4 bases at V and 0 bases at J, leaving 10 bases unmatched. CDR3 coding DNA: TGTGCCAGCAGCCTCAGGGGGCGGGGGCCCTTGAACACTGAAGCTTTCTTT. Protein: CASSLRGRGPLNTEAFF.

The chain has TRBV27 and TRBJ1-2, with 7 bases matching TRBD1. CDR3 size: 13 residues. The ends lost 5 bases at V and 3 bases at J; junction bases unmatched: 3. Germline CDR1 and CDR2: MNHEY and SMNVEV (reference sequence). In nucleotides, the CDR3 is TGTGCCAGCAGTCGGGACAGAGACTATGGCTACACCTTC. Its translation: CASSRDRDYGYTF.

The rearrangement joins TRBV6-1 to TRBJ2-5; D ambiguous. Trimming shortened V by 2 bases and J by 3 bases, and 4 bases separated the two germline ends. The CDR3 extends over 12 amino acids. The V gene's germline CDR1 is MNHNS and CDR2 SASEGT. The CDR3 DNA reads as TGTGCCAGCAGTGAACAGGAAGAGACCCAGTACTTC. Residues: CASSEQEETQYF.

This rearrangement joins TRBV7-9 to TRBJ2-1; possibly TRBD2 for D (6 bases). CDR3 length equals 15 residues. Germline V gives CDR1 SEHNR, CDR2 FQNEAQ (reference sequence). Trimming shortened V by 5 bases and J by 0 bases, and 11 bases separated the two germline ends. The CDR3 sequence: CASSHSGSSYNEQFF. For the CDR3, the DNA is TGTGCCAGCAGCCATAGCGGAAGCTCCTACAATGAGCAGTTCTTC.